Each of the 4 T cell receptor beta chains below was sequenced from the same sample in a study of shared clonotypes between healthy human individuals. Produced via immunoSEQ multiplex PCR; TCRdb's table is partial and in-frame only. The sample lists around 720,000 clones; approximately 73% were seen once. Sequencing used memory CD4+ T cells sorted from blood. The subset is: CD45RA-negative fraction. The receptors here all came from a woman aged 25 to 45 in good health.

This sequence joins TRBV15 and TRBJ1-2; D is unresolved. The CDR3 has 13 amino acids. The V gene lost 10 bases and the J gene lost 0 bases, with 12 bases spanning the gap. The V gene's germline CDR1 is LNHNV and CDR2 YYDKDF (reference sequence). The CDR3, as DNA: TGTGCCAGCCGCCGGGGAGCTAACTATGGCTACACCTTC. Residues: CASRRGANYGYTF.

The V gene is TRBV2, the J gene TRBJ1-2, with a tentative D call TRBD1 (6 bases). CDR1 is SNHLY and CDR2 is FYNNEI in the germline V gene. Between the trimmed V and J ends, which lost 5 bases and 1 base, there was a span of 11 bases. The CDR3 has 14 amino acids. CDR3 nucleotide sequence: TGTGCCAGCAGTAGCCGAGGGGGTAACTATGGCTACACCTTC. Its protein is CASSSRGGNYGYTF.

This clone was detected a few times. This rearrangement joins TRBV28 to TRBJ1-2; perhaps TRBD1 as D (6 bases). CDR3 length: 14 amino acids. Germline loops: CDR1 MDHEN, CDR2 SYDVKM. V was trimmed by 6 bases and J by 2 bases, leaving 13 bases between them. CDR3 in DNA: TGTGCCAGCAGGATCCAGGGGTGGAACTATGGCTACACCTTC. It encodes CASRIQGWNYGYTF.

This sequence joins TRBV19 and TRBJ1-3; D ambiguous. Trimming stripped 3 bases from V and 1 base from J, with 4 bases between. Looked up from germline, CDR1 is LNHDA and CDR2 is SQIVND (reference sequence). This CDR3 has 13 amino acids. The CDR3 coding sequence is TGTGCCAGTAGTATGAATTCTGGAAACACCATATATTTT. This codes for CASSMNSGNTIYF.